This TCR beta chain appears in the sequencing data of a study of neurological immune-mediated disorders. Study-wide findings and caveats: The greatest degree of TCR clonal expansion was observed in HTLV-1-associated myelopathy, with the lowest in multiple sclerosis, below that of healthy controls.

TCRdb passed the 5' RACE reads through MiXCR, listing each CDR3 protein once. This table has some 60,000 distinct CDR3 sequences, 2% to 2.5% appearing once. The V segment lost 4 bases and the J segment 5 bases; nucleotides outside the gene matches: 8. The CDR3 extends over 14 amino acids. Germline CDR1 SGHRS, CDR2 YFSETQ. This clonotype has at least ten counts. Its antigen is unknown. The V and J genes are TRBV5-1 and TRBJ2-5; 7 nucleotides agree with TRBD1. The sequencing sample was made of PBMCs. The clonotype was recovered from a man in his fifties or sixties with multiple sclerosis. CDR3 bases: TGCGCCAGCAGCACACAGGGGAGCAGGGAGACCCAGTACTTC. Residues: CASSTQGSRETQYF.